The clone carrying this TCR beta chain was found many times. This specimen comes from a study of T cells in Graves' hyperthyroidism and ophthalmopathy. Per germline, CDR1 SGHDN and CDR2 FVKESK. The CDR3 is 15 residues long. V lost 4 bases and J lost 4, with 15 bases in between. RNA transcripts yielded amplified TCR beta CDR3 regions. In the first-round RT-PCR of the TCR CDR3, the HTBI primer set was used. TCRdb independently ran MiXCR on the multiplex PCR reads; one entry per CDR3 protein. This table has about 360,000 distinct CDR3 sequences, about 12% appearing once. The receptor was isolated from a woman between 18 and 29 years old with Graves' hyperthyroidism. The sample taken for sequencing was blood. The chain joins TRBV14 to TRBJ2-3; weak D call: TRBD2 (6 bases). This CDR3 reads CASSRAGSEADTQYF. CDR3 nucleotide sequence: TGTGCCAGCAGCCGGGCCGGGAGCGAGGCAGATACGCAGTATTTT.